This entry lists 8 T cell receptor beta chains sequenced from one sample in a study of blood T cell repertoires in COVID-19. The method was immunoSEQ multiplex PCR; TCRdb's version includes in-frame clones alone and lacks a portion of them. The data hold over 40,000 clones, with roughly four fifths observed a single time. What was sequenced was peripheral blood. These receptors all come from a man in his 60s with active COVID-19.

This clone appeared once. Here the CDR3 reads CACYRDRGPTETQYF. In nucleotides, the CDR3 is TGTGCCTGCTACCGGGACAGGGGGCCAACCGAGACCCAGTACTTC. The rearrangement links TRBV6-5 to TRBJ2-5, with 12 bases that match TRBD1. CDR1 and CDR2 from the germline V gene are MNHEY and SVGAGI. The CDR3 is made up of 15 amino acids. J was trimmed by 5 bases and V by 11 bases; bases with no gene match: 12.

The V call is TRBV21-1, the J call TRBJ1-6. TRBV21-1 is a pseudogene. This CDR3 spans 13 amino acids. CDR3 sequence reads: CASTRSDNSPLHF. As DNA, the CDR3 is TGTGCCAGTACAAGGAGTGACAATTCACCCCTCCACTTT.

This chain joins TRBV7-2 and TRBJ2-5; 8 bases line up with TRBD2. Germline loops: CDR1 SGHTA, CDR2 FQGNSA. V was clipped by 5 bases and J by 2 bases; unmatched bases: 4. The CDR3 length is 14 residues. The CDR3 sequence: CASSLGGGQETQYF. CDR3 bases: TGTGCCAGCAGCCTTGGCGGGGGGCAAGAGACCCAGTACTTC.

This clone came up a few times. CDR3 in amino acids: CASSLPQVRGTEAFF. In nucleotides, the CDR3 is TGTGCCAGCAGCTTACCCCAGGTCAGGGGCACTGAAGCTTTCTTT. The chain recombines TRBV28 with TRBJ1-1; the D gene is possibly TRBD1 (6 bases). The CDR3 is 15 residues long. V gave up 6 bases and J gave up 4 bases, with 18 bases separating them. Germline V gene data show CDR1 as MDHEN and CDR2 as SYDVKM.

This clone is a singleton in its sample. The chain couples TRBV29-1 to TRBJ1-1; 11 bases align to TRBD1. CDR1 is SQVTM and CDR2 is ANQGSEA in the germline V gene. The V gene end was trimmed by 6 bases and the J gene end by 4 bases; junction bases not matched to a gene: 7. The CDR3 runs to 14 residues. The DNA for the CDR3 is TGCAGCGTCCGGACAGGGGGCTCCAGCACTGAAGCTTTCTTT. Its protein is CSVRTGGSSTEAFF.

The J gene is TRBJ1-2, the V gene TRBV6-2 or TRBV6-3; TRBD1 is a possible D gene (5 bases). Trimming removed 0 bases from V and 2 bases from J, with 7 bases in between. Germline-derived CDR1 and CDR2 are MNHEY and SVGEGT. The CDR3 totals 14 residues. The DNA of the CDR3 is TGTGCCAGCAGTTACTCGAAGGGGAACTATGGCTACACCTTC. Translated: CASSYSKGNYGYTF.

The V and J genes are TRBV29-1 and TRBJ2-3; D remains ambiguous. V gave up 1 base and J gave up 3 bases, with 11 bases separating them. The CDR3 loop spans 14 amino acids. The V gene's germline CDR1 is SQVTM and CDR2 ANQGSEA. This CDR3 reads CSVEVGTETDTQYF. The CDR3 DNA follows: TGCAGCGTTGAAGTGGGCACAGAAACAGATACGCAGTATTTT.

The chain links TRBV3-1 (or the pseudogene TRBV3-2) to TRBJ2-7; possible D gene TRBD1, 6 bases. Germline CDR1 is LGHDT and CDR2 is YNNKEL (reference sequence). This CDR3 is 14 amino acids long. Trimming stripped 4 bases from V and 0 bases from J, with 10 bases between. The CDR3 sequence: CASSPWDNSYEQYF. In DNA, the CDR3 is TGTGCCAGCAGCCCTTGGGACAACTCCTACGAGCAGTACTTC.